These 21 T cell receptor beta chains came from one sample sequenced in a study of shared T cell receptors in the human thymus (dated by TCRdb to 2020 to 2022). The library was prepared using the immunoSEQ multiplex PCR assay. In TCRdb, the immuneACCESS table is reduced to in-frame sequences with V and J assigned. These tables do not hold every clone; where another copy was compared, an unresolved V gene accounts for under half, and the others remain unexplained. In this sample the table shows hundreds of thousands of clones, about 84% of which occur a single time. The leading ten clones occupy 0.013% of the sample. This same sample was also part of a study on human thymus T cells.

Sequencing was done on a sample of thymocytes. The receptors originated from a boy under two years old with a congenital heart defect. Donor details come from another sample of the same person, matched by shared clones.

The chain's CDR3 is CASSQGQSSGANVLTF. The CDR3 nucleotides read TGCGCCAGCAGCCAAGGACAGAGCTCTGGGGCCAACGTCCTGACTTTC. The chain couples TRBV4-3 to TRBJ2-6, with a weak D call TRBD1 (5 bases). The germline CDR1 and CDR2 sequences are LGHNA and YSLEER. There are 16 residues in the CDR3. Trimming stripped 1 base from V and 0 bases from J, with 7 bases between.

CDR3 nucleotides: TGTGCCAGCAGCCAAGTATTTTGGGCCAGGGACAACAATGAGCAGTTCTTC. Translated, it gives CASSQVFWARDNNEQFF. The chain uses TRBV4-2 and TRBJ2-1, with D possibly matching TRBD1 (6 bases). There are 17 residues in the CDR3. V was pared by 1 base and J by 5 bases, with 18 bases between. Germline loops: CDR1 LGHNA, CDR2 YNFKEQ.

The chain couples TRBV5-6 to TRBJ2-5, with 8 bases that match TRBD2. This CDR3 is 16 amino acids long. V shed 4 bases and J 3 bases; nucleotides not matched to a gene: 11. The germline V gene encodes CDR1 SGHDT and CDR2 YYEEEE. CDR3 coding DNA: TGTGCCAGCAGCCCGGGAGGTTCGGGGGGGAAAGAGACCCAGTACTTC. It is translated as CASSPGGSGGKETQYF.

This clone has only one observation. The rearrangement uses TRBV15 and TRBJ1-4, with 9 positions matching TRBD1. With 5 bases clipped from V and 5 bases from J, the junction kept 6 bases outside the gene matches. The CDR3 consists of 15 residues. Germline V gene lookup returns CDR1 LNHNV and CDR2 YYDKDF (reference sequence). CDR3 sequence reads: CATSGPGTGNEKLFF. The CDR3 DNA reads TGTGCCACCAGCGGACCCGGGACAGGGAATGAAAAACTGTTTTTT.

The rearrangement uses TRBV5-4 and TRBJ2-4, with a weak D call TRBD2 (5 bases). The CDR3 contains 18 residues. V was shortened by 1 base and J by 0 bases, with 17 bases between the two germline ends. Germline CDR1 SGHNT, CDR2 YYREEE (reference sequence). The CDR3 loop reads CASSLKPRTGLAKNIQYF. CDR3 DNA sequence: TGTGCCAGCAGCTTGAAACCCCGAACGGGGTTAGCCAAAAACATTCAGTACTTC.

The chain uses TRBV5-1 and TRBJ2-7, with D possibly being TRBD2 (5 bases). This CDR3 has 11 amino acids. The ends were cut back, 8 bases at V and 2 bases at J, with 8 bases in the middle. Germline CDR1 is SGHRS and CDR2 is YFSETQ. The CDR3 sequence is CARSEAYEQYF. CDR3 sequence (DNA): TGCGCCAGATCGGAGGCCTACGAGCAGTACTTC.

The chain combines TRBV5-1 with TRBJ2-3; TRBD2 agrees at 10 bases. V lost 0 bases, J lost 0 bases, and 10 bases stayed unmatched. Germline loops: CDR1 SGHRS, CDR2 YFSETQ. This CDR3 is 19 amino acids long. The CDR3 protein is CASSLGLAGFVLSTDTQYF. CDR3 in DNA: TGCGCCAGCAGCTTGGGACTAGCGGGCTTTGTCCTAAGCACAGATACGCAGTATTTT.

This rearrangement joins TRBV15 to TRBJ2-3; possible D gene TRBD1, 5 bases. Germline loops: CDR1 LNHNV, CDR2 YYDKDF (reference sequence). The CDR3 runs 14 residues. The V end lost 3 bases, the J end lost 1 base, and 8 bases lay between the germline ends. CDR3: CATSRGQGTDTQYF. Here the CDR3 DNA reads TGTGCCACCAGCAGGGGGCAGGGCACAGATACGCAGTATTTT.

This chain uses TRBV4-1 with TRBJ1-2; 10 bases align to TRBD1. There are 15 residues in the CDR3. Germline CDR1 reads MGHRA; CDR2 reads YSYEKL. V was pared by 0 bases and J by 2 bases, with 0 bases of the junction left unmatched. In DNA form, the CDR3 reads TGCGCCAGCAGCCAAGAGGGACAGGGGAACTATGGCTACACCTTC. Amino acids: CASSQEGQGNYGYTF.

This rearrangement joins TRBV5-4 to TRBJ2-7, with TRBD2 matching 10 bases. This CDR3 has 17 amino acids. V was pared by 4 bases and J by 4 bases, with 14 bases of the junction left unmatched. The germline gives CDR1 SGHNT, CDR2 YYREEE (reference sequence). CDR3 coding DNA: TGTGCCAGCAGCCCTGGTCCTAGCGGGAGAAGTGGGTACGAGCAGTACTTC. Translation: CASSPGPSGRSGYEQYF.

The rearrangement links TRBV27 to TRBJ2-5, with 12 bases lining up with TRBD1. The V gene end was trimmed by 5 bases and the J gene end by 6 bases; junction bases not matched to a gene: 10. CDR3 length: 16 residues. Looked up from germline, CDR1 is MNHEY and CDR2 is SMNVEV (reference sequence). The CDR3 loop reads CASSRLGTGGGKTQYF. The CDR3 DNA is TGTGCCAGCAGTCGCCTGGGGACAGGGGGCGGTAAGACCCAGTACTTC.

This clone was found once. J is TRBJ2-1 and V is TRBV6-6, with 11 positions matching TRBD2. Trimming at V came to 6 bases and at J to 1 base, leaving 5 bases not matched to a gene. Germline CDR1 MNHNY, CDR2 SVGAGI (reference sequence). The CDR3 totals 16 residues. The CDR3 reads CASRTSGSGSYNEQFF. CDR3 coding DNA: TGTGCCAGCAGAACTAGCGGGAGTGGGTCCTACAATGAGCAGTTCTTC.

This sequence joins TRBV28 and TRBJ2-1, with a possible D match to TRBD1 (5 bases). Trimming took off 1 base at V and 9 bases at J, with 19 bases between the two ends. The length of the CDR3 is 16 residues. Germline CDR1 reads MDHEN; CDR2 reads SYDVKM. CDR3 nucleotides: TGTGCCAGCAGTTTATCCCGGACACTCGGGCTGGGTGAGCAGTTCTTC. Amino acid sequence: CASSLSRTLGLGEQFF.

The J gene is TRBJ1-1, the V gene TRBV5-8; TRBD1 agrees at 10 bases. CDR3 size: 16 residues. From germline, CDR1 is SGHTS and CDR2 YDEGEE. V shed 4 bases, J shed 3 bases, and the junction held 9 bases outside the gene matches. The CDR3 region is CASSLTGGVCYTEAFF. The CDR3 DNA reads TGTGCCAGCAGCCTGACAGGGGGCGTGTGTTACACTGAAGCTTTCTTT.

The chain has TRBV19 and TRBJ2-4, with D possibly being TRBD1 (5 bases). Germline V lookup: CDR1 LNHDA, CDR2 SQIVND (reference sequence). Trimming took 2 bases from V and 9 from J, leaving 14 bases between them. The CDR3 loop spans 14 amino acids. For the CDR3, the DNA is TGTGCCAGTAGTATATTACACCCTAGGGGCATTCAGTACTTC. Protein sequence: CASSILHPRGIQYF.

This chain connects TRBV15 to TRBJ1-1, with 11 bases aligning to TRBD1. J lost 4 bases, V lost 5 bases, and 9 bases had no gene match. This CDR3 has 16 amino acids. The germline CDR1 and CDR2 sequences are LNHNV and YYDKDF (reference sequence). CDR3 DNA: TGTGCCACCAGCTACCGGGACAGGGGGAGAGGCACTGAAGCTTTCTTT. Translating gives CATSYRDRGRGTEAFF.

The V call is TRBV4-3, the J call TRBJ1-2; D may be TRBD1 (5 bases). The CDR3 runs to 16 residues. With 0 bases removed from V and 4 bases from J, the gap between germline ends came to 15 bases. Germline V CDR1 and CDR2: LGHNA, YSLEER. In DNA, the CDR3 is TGCGCCAGCAGCCAAGATCCGGCCAGGGCGACCTATGGCTACACCTTC. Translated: CASSQDPARATYGYTF.

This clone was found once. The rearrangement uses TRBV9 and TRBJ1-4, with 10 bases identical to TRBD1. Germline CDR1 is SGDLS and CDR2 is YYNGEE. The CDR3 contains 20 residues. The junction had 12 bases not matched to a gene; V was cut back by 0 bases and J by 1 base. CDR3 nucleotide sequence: TGTGCCAGCAGCGTAGCGGTCGGAGGGGACAGGGGAGGAACTAATGAAAAACTGTTTTTT. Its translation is CASSVAVGGDRGGTNEKLFF.

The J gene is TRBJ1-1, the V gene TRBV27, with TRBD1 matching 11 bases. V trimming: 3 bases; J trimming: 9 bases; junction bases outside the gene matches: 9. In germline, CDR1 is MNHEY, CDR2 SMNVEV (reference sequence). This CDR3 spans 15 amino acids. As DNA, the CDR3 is TGTGCCAGCAGTTTGATTGGCGGACAGGGGGCGAAAGCTTTCTTT. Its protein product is CASSLIGGQGAKAFF.

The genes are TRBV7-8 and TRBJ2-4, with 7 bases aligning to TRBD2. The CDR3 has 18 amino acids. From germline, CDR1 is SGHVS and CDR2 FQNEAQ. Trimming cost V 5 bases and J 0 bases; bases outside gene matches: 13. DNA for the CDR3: TGTGCCAGCAGCCTCCGCCCTCCAGCGGGGTTAGCCAAAAACATTCAGTACTTC. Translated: CASSLRPPAGLAKNIQYF.

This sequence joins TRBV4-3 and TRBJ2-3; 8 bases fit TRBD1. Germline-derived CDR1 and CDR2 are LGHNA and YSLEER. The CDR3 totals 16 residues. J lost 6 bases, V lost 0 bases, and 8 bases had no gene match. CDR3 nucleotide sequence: TGCGCCAGCAGCCAAGAACGGACAGGGAGAGGGGATACGCAGTATTTT. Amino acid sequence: CASSQERTGRGDTQYF.